This entry features one TCR beta chain sequence. Its binding antigen is unknown. Base-call qualities are not available, and no considerably larger clone is one nucleotide away. This sample was taken from a study of immune evolution from preneoplasia to lung adenocarcinoma (dated by TCRdb to 2020 to 2022). Broadly, across the study: HLA loss of heterozygosity was observed in around 7.5%, 14% and 36% of AIS, MIA and ADC lesions, respectively, and was not observed in any AAH lesions. The study combined immune gene expression, TCR sequencing and multiplex immunofluorescence to profile immune contexture across lung adenocarcinoma precursors and invasive adenocarcinoma. Resected precursor lesions (AAH, AIS, MIA) and invasive adenocarcinomas were each compared against paired morphologically normal lung tissue. Sample size was determined by specimen availability and not by a prior power calculation. The immune data were integrated with whole exome sequencing and methylation data from the same cohort of nodules. The overall cohort comprised around 48 patients with pulmonary nodules who underwent surgical resection. TCR sequencing data came from 45 to 65 patients. According to the study, over a hundred samples went through TCR sequencing. POLYSOLVER was used to infer class I HLA alleles from exome data, and LOHHLA was used to detect allele-specific HLA loss.

Using the immunoSEQ hsTCRbeta Kit, TCR beta CDR3 regions were sequenced from DNA. The published analysis was carried out like this. The ImmunoSEQ Analyzer was used to analyse the TCR sequencing data. T cell clonality was calculated on productive rearrangements as 1 minus Pielou's evenness. T cell diversity was measured with the inverse Simpson index on productive templates. T cell density was TCR beta template counts normalized to usable DNA, estimated by amplifying and sequencing housekeeping genes. TCR metrics were compared across histologic stages using two-sided Kruskal-Wallis tests. The table was pulled from immuneACCESS by TCRdb, which kept in-frame rearrangements only. Such tables lose some clones; where checked, under half of the loss comes from unresolved V genes, and the rest has no known cause. V and J calls plus clone size are reproduced from that table; the DNA served to infer D and trimming. This sample is represented by 8,500 to 14,000 clones; just over 85% of them were singletons. Roughly 3.5% of the sample is taken by the ten largest.

The germline V gene yields SNHLY for CDR1 and FYNNEI for CDR2. The CDR3 measures 15 amino acids from cysteine to phenylalanine. The DNA shown is the 45-base CDR3, in frame from base 1. For this chain, trimming is 6 bases at the V end and 10 bases at the J end, and the number of junction bases without a gene match is 11. The paper's findings and limits, for the study overall: Because all patients were from Japan and China, applicability to Western populations was uncertain. Clonality was highest in normal lung, while later-stage lesions appeared to show lower clonality but higher T cell density and diversity. The findings rested on association rather than direct causation, and larger cohorts with long-term follow-up and longitudinal biopsies were considered necessary. The highest T cell clonality was observed in KRAS-mutant nodules compared with EGFR-mutant or double wild-type lesions. The highest top T cell clone frequencies were observed in normal lung, and a progressive decrease in top T cell clone frequencies appeared to occur from AAH through AIS, MIA and invasive adenocarcinoma.

Patients underwent resection in Japan or China between the mid-2010s and the late 2010s. The histologic diagnosis of each case was independently confirmed on H&E slides by two lung cancer pathologists. To enrich premalignant or tumor cells for nucleic acid extraction, macro-dissection was performed after pathologic assessment. DNA was isolated from FFPE tissue using the AllPrep DNA/RNA FFPE Kit. The TCR comes from a person aged 65-85 years with invasive lung adenocarcinoma. The chain was built from TRBV2 and TRBJ2-1; 11 middle bases align to TRBD1. Source material: FFPE invasive lung adenocarcinoma tissue. The meaning of the sample's cell subset or site label: frankly invasive lung adenocarcinoma (ADC). Read as DNA, the sequence is TGTGCCAGCAGCGCACGGGGACAGGGGGAGGGCGAGCAGTTCTTC. This yields the protein CASSARGQGEGEQFF.